These 5 T cell receptor beta chains share one sample of origin, sequenced in a study of T cell responses to AZD1222 COVID-19 vaccine. TCRdb keeps only in-frame clones here, not all; method: immunoSEQ multiplex PCR. This table holds fewer than 150,000 clones, 85% to 90% found once. The sequences come from peripheral blood, collected 28 days after the second AZD1222 dose. The receptors come from an adult who received the AZD1222 COVID-19 vaccine.

J is TRBJ1-4 and V is TRBV7-9, with no clear D. The V gene lost 2 bases and the J gene lost 7 bases, with 14 bases spanning the gap. CDR3 length: 15 residues. Germline V gene sequence: CDR1 SEHNR, CDR2 FQNEAQ (reference sequence). Here the CDR3 DNA reads TGTGCCAGCAGCTTACAAGGGCGAATCGGTGAAAAACTGTTTTTT. As protein: CASSLQGRIGEKLFF.

The chain recombines TRBV6-2 or TRBV6-3 with TRBJ1-2; D gene unclear. In germline, CDR1 is MNHEY, CDR2 SVGEGT. The CDR3 has 14 amino acids. Trimming took off 2 bases at V and 4 bases at J, with 11 bases between the two ends. CDR3 nucleotides: TGTGCCAGCAGTTACGTCGGGCAAACCTATGGCTACACCTTC. Encoded protein: CASSYVGQTYGYTF.

J is TRBJ1-2 and V is TRBV28, with D possibly being TRBD1 (5 bases). Germline V CDR1 and CDR2: MDHEN, SYDVKM. The V gene lost 6 bases and the J gene lost 0 bases, with 11 bases spanning the gap. This CDR3 spans 14 amino acids. CDR3 sequence (DNA): TGTGCCAGCAGGGAGGGGCCAGCTAACTATGGCTACACCTTC. This translates into CASREGPANYGYTF.

This clone was seen just once. The V call is TRBV19, the J call TRBJ1-6, with D perhaps TRBD1 (5 bases). CDR1 and CDR2 from the germline V gene are LNHDA and SQIVND (reference sequence). CDR3 length equals 16 residues. V lost 4 bases and J lost 0, with 10 bases in between. The CDR3 loop is CASSSDGGSYNSPLHF. The CDR3, as DNA: TGTGCCAGTAGTAGCGACGGGGGCTCCTATAATTCACCCCTCCACTTT.

V gene TRBV6-2 or TRBV6-3 combines with J gene TRBJ1-5; the match to TRBD1 covers 9 bases. Germline assignment: CDR1 MNHEY and CDR2 SVGEGT. CDR3 size: 19 residues. The junction had 12 bases not matched to a gene; V was cut back by 2 bases and J by 1 base. This chain's CDR3 is CASSYSGRTGVWSNQPQHF. As DNA, the CDR3 is TGTGCCAGCAGTTACAGTGGGAGGACAGGGGTGTGGAGCAATCAGCCCCAGCATTTT.